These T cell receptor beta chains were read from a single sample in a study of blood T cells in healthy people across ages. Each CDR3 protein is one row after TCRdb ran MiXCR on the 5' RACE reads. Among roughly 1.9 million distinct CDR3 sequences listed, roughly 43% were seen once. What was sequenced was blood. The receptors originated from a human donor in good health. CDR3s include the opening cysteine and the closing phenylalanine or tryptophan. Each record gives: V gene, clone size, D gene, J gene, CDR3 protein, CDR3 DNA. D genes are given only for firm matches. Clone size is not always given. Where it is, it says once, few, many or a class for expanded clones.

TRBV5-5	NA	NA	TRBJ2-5	CASSWGVPPQETQYF	TGTGCCAGCAGCTGGGGGGTCCCTCCCCAAGAGACCCAGTACTTC
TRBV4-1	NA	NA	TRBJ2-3	CASSRTPVPTDTQYF	TGCGCCAGCAGCCGAACTCCCGTACCCACAGATACGCAGTATTTT
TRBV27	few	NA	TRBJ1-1	CASSLYDRQNTEAFF	TGTGCCAGCAGTTTATACGATCGCCAGAACACTGAAGCTTTCTTT
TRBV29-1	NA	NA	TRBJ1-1	CSAMVGGNTEAFF	TGCAGCGCAATGGTAGGGGGGAACACTGAAGCTTTCTTT
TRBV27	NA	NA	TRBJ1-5	CASSLSAMWVYSNQPQHF	TGTGCCAGCAGTTTATCGGCAATGTGGGTATATAGCAATCAGCCCCAGCATTTT
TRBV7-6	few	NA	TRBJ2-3	CASTDQAGTDTQYF	TGTGCCAGCACTGACCAAGCTGGCACAGATACGCAGTATTTT
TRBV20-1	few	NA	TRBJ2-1	CSARDGRGPHNEQFF	TGCAGTGCTAGAGATGGGCGGGGGCCTCACAATGAGCAGTTCTTC
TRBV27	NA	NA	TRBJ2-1	CASSFYRGGSGRAFNEQFF	TGTGCCAGCAGTTTCTACAGGGGTGGTAGCGGGCGGGCTTTCAATGAGCAGTTCTTC
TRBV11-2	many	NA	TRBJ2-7	CASSLGRRYEQYF	TGTGCCAGCAGCTTAGGCCGGCGCTACGAGCAGTACTTC
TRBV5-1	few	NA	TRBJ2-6	CASSPRTTGTGANVLTF	TGCGCCAGCAGCCCAAGGACCACAGGAACTGGGGCCAACGTCCTGACTTTC
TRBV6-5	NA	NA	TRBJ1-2	CASTNWEGNGGYTF	TGTGCCAGCACCAACTGGGAGGGGAATGGGGGCTACACCTTC
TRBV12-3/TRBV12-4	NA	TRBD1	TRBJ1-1	CASTLLRQGAEAFF	TGTGCCAGCACCCTACTCCGGCAGGGGGCTGAAGCTTTCTTT
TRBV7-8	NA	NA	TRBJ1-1	CASSPRSEGVTEAFF	TGTGCCAGCAGCCCCCGAAGTGAGGGGGTCACTGAAGCTTTCTTT
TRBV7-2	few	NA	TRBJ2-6	CASSPISWGITAGANVLTF	TGTGCCAGCAGCCCCATTAGCTGGGGAATCACCGCTGGGGCCAACGTCCTGACTTTC
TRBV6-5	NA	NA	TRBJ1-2	CASSYATDIGYGYTF	TGTGCCAGCAGTTACGCAACAGACATTGGCTATGGCTACACCTTC
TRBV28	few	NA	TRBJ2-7	CASSPPAATYEQYF	TGTGCCAGCAGTCCCCCCGCGGCTACCTACGAGCAGTACTTC
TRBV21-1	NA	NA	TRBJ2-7	CASSKAAVKLYEQYF	TGTGCCAGCAGCAAAGCGGCCGTAAAACTTTACGAGCAGTACTTC
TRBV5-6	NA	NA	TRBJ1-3	CASSSGGGGNTIYF	TGTGCCAGCAGCTCGGGTGGCGGTGGAAACACCATATATTTT
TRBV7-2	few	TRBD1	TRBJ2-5	CASSLPTGVETQYF	TGTGCCAGCAGCTTACCTACAGGGGTGGAGACCCAGTACTTC
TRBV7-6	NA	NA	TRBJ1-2	CASSLVVGDGYTF	TGTGCCAGCAGCTTAGTCGTCGGGGATGGCTACACCTTC
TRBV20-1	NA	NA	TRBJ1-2	CSASQYGYTF	TGCAGTGCTAGCCAGTATGGCTACACCTTC
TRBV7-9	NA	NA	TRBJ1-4	CASEGPRGDEKLFF	TGTGCCAGCGAGGGGCCGCGGGGGGATGAAAAACTGTTTTTT
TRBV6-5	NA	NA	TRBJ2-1	CASAPYWSYNEQFF	TGTGCCAGCGCCCCTTATTGGTCCTACAATGAGCAGTTCTTC
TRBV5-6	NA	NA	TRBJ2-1	CASSFRAVGGRIEQFF	TGTGCCAGCAGCTTTAGAGCGGTTGGCGGACGAATTGAGCAGTTCTTC
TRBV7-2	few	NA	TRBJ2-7	CASSFKFQGRVLSYEQYF	TGTGCCAGCAGCTTTAAATTTCAGGGAAGGGTTTTGTCCTACGAGCAGTACTTC
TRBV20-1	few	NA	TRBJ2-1	CSALEGPSYNEQFF	TGCAGTGCACTCGAGGGGCCCTCCTACAATGAGCAGTTCTTC
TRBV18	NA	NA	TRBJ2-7	CASSPRLWDSSSYEQYF	TGTGCCAGCTCACCACGCCTCTGGGACTCGAGCTCCTACGAGCAGTACTTC
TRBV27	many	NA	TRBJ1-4	CASRAGTTTVEKLFF	TGTGCCAGCAGAGCTGGGACCACGACAGTTGAAAAACTGTTTTTT
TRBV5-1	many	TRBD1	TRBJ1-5	CASSLSGGYQPQHF	TGCGCCAGCAGCTTGTCAGGGGGGTATCAGCCCCAGCATTTT
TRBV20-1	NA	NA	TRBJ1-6	CSARQGPYNSPLHF	TGCAGTGCTAGACAGGGCCCCTATAATTCACCCCTCCACTTT
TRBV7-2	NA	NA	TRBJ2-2	CASSTANRVTNTGELFF	TGTGCCAGCAGCACAGCTAACAGGGTAACGAACACCGGGGAGCTGTTTTTT
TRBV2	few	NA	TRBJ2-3	CANRQDIGTDTQYF	TGTGCCAACCGACAGGATATCGGCACAGATACGCAGTATTTT